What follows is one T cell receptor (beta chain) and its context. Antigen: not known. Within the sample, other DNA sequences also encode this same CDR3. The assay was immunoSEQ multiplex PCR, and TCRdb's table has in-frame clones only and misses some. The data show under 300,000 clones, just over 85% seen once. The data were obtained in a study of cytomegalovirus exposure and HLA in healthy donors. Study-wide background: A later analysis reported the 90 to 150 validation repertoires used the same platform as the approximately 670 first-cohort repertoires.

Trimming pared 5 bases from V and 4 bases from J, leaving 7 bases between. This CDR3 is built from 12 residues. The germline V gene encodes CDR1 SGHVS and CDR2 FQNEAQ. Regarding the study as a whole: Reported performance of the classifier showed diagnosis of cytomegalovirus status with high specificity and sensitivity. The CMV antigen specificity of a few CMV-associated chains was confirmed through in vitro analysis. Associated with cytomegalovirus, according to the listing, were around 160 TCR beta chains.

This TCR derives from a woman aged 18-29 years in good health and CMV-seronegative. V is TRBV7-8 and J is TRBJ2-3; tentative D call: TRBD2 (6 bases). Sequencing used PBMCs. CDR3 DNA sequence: TGTGCCAGCAGCCGACTAGCAGATACGCAGTATTTT. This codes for CASSRLADTQYF.